Presented here are 10 T cell receptor beta chains from one specimen sequenced in a study of CD8 T cells in Susac syndrome. An input of roughly 0.5 to 1 ug of RNA was subjected to reverse transcription using random hexamers. TCRdb reprocessed the immunoSEQ multiplex PCR reads via MiXCR and lists one record per CDR3 protein. The profile shows about 250,000 distinct CDR3 sequences, around 93% of them singletons. Sample: CD4+ T cells from PBMCs. The receptors come from a human donor with multiple sclerosis.

CDR3 sequence reads: CASSLVGGRVTGELFF. The DNA of the CDR3 is TGTGCCAGCAGCTTAGTTGGAGGGAGGGTCACCGGGGAGCTGTTTTTT. The chain is built from TRBV7-2 and TRBJ2-2; 7 nucleotides align to TRBD2. J gave up 4 bases and V 1 base, and 6 bases lay outside the gene matches. This CDR3 has 16 residues. Looked up from germline, CDR1 is SGHTA and CDR2 is FQGNSA.

The chain recombines TRBV11-2 with TRBJ2-5; D uncertain. This CDR3 is 15 amino acids long. Germline CDR1 SGHAT, CDR2 FQNNGV. Trimming pared 5 bases from V and 5 bases from J, leaving 18 bases between. The CDR3 DNA reads as TGTGCCAGCAGCCGCGACCTCAGAAGAGGCGAGACCCAGTACTTC. Protein sequence: CASSRDLRRGETQYF.

The chain combines TRBV12-5 with TRBJ1-5; D is uncertain. Trimming removed 3 bases at V and 3 bases at J, with 12 bases between. This CDR3 is built from 15 residues. Germline V gives CDR1 LGHNT, CDR2 FRNRAP. This chain's CDR3 is CASGLSGINNQPQHF. The DNA for the CDR3 is TGTGCTAGTGGTTTAAGTGGGATTAACAATCAGCCCCAGCATTTT.

The V call is TRBV5-1, the J call TRBJ1-6; 7 bases map to TRBD1. The CDR3 loop spans 16 amino acids. V was pared by 0 bases and J by 9 bases, with 9 bases of the junction left unmatched. CDR1 SGHRS and CDR2 YFSETQ come from the germline V gene. CDR3: CASSLATGAFGSPLHF. CDR3 nucleotides: TGCGCCAGCAGCTTGGCCACAGGGGCTTTCGGTTCACCCCTCCACTTT. Supplemented by reference TRBV5-1 and TRBJ1-6, the full variable domain reads KAGVTQTPRYLIKTRGQQVTLSCSPISGHRSVSWYQQTPGQGLQFLFEYFSETQRNKGNFPGRFSGRQFSNSRSEMNVSTLELGDSALYLCASSLATGAFGSPLHFGNGTRLTVT.

There are a few counts of this clonotype. The chain links TRBV28 to TRBJ2-7; D is ambiguous. Between the trimmed V and J ends, which lost 2 bases and 0 bases, there was a span of 8 bases. The CDR3 has 14 residues. Germline lookup yields CDR1 MDHEN and CDR2 SYDVKM. The CDR3 DNA reads TGTGCCAGCAGTTTAGGTTTTAGCTCCTACGAGCAGTACTTC. This translates into CASSLGFSSYEQYF. The full variable domain, completed using reference TRBV28 and TRBJ2-7, is DVKVTQSSRYLVKRTGEKVFLECVQDMDHENMFWYRQDPGLGLRLIYFSYDVKMKEKGDIPEGYSVSREKKERFSLILESASTNQTSMYLCASSLGFSSYEQYFGPGTRLTVT.

This chain links TRBV20-1 with TRBJ1-3; D is possibly TRBD1 (5 bases). In germline, CDR1 is DFQATT, CDR2 SNEGSKA (reference sequence). CDR3 length: 15 amino acids. V was shortened by 2 bases and J by 3 bases, with 14 bases between the two germline ends. The CDR3 DNA is TGCAGTGCTAGATCTGCTGGGGCCGGTGGAAACACCATATATTTT. It yields the protein CSARSAGAGGNTIYF.

This chain uses TRBV5-1 with TRBJ2-3; D possibly corresponds to TRBD1 (5 bases). The CDR3 contains 13 residues. The germline V gene has CDR1 SGHRS and CDR2 YFSETQ. The V gene lost 5 bases and the J gene lost 6 bases, with 13 bases spanning the gap. CDR3 protein: CASRLPRQDTQYF. As DNA, the CDR3 is TGCGCCAGCAGATTACCCCGACAGGATACGCAGTATTTT.

V gene TRBV7-9 combines with J gene TRBJ1-1; maybe TRBD1 (5 bases). Germline assignment: CDR1 SEHNR and CDR2 FQNEAQ (reference sequence). Trimming removed 9 bases at V and 5 bases at J, with 7 bases between. The CDR3 length is 10 residues. In nucleotides, the CDR3 is TGTGCCAGTGGGGCTACTGAAGCTTTCTTT. Protein: CASGATEAFF.

This chain connects TRBV18 to TRBJ2-5, with D possibly matching TRBD1 (6 bases). V was cut by 3 bases and J by 5 bases, with 10 bases left in between. The V gene's germline CDR1 is KGHSH and CDR2 LQKENI. The CDR3 has 13 residues. CDR3 DNA sequence: TGTGCCAGCTCACCCCCAGGGGAGGAGACCCAGTACTTC. Translating gives CASSPPGEETQYF.

The CDR3 nucleotides read TGTGCCTGGACAGGACAGGGACGGTTCTATGGCTACACCTTC. This encodes CAWTGQGRFYGYTF. The gene calls are TRBV30 and TRBJ1-2; 8 bases map to TRBD1. The CDR3 covers 14 residues. Germline assignment: CDR1 GTSNPN and CDR2 SVGIG (reference sequence). The junction had 8 bases not matched to a gene; V was cut back by 4 bases and J by 4 bases.